This passage covers 10 T cell receptor beta chains from one sample sequenced in a study of blood T cells in healthy people across ages. Alongside a J-beta primer mix, a sample-barcoded 5' primer served in a second PCR lasting roughly 6 to 12 cycles. TCRdb reanalysed the 5' RACE reads using MiXCR and keeps one entry per CDR3 protein. The sample shows about 1.6 million distinct CDR3 sequences, 30% to 35% of them seen only once. The sample comprised blood. These receptors were collected from a woman aged 30 to 39 in good health.

The chain recombines TRBV7-2 with TRBJ2-2; D ambiguous. Trimming pared 3 bases from V and 3 bases from J, leaving 14 bases between. This CDR3 has 16 residues. Germline loops: CDR1 SGHTA, CDR2 FQGNSA. CDR3 nucleotides: TGTGCCAGCAGCTTGCGCCAGACACTCTACACCGGGGAGCTGTTTTTT. Translating gives CASSLRQTLYTGELFF.

This clonotype was seen a few times. V gene TRBV6-5 combines with J gene TRBJ2-3; tentatively, D is TRBD1 (6 bases). Trimming took 5 bases from V and 7 from J, leaving 10 bases between them. This CDR3 has 12 amino acids. Germline values: CDR1 MNHEY, CDR2 SVGAGI. This CDR3 reads CASSAQGHTQYF. The DNA of the CDR3 is TGTGCCAGCAGTGCACAGGGACATACGCAGTATTTT.

This clonotype was counted only a few times. This sequence joins TRBV6-5 and TRBJ2-1; 15 bases map to TRBD2. J lost 7 bases, V lost 6 bases, and 4 bases had no gene match. CDR1 is MNHEY, CDR2 SVGAGI, per germline. CDR3 length: 15 amino acids. In nucleotides, the CDR3 is TGTGCCAGCAGAATAGGACTAGCGGGAGGGAATGAGCAGTTCTTC. Translated: CASRIGLAGGNEQFF.

This clonotype came up a few times. V gene TRBV21-1 combines with J gene TRBJ2-7. TRBV21-1 corresponds to a pseudogene. This CDR3 spans 12 amino acids. This chain's CDR3 is CASMSVSYEQYF. In DNA, the CDR3 is TGTGCCAGCATGAGTGTGTCCTACGAGCAGTACTTC.

This clonotype was observed a handful of times. This chain links TRBV20-1 with TRBJ1-2; 8 bases match TRBD1. This CDR3 has 12 residues. The V and J ends lost 6 bases and 7 bases, in that order; junction bases with no gene match: 7. CDR1 DFQATT and CDR2 SNEGSKA come from the germline V gene (reference sequence). CDR3 loop: CSAGTGDSGYTF. The CDR3 nucleotides read TGCAGTGCCGGGACAGGCGATTCTGGCTACACCTTC.

In its sample, this clonotype was seen a few times. V and J are TRBV3-1 and TRBJ2-1, with 7 bases that match TRBD2. The CDR3 totals 15 residues. Germline V gives CDR1 LGHDT, CDR2 YNNKEL (reference sequence). V was pared by 4 bases and J by 1 base, with 4 bases of the junction left unmatched. CDR3 coding DNA: TGTGCCAGCAGCCGGGAGGGAGGGTCCTACAATGAGCAGTTCTTC. This encodes CASSREGGSYNEQFF.

The rearrangement uses TRBV3-1 and TRBJ2-5; D not resolved. The germline V gene encodes CDR1 LGHDT and CDR2 YNNKEL (reference sequence). This CDR3 is 14 amino acids long. V lost 0 bases and J lost 3, with 8 bases in between. The CDR3 is CASSQDYREETQYF. In DNA, the CDR3 is TGTGCCAGCAGCCAAGATTATAGGGAAGAGACCCAGTACTTC.

Regarding this clonotype: The germline gene is not matched at one end of the junction; a read error may be the cause. The gene calls are TRBV20-1 and TRBJ2-3; no clear D gene. Germline V gene data show CDR1 as DFQATT and CDR2 as SNEGSKA (reference sequence). This CDR3 has 14 residues. Here the CDR3 reads CSARVVGNTDTQYF. For the CDR3, the DNA is TGCAGTGCAAGAGTGGTAGGGAACACAGATACGCAGTATTTT.

The chain recombines TRBV3-1 with TRBJ1-1; D is unclear. Germline-derived CDR1 and CDR2 are LGHDT and YNNKEL (reference sequence). CDR3 length: 15 residues. The V end was cut by 0 bases, the J end by 7 bases, with 15 bases between. CDR3 DNA: TGTGCCAGCAGCCAAGATAACGGGCGCGTGAATGAAGCTTTCTTT. It specifies CASSQDNGRVNEAFF. Full variable domain (missing parts from reference TRBV3-1 and TRBJ1-1): DTAVSQTPKYLVTQMGNDKSIKCEQNLGHDTMYWYKQDSKKFLKIMFSYNNKELIINETVPNRFSPKSPDKAHLNLHINSLELGDSAVYFCASSQDNGRVNEAFFGQGTRLTVV.

The chain employs TRBV30 and TRBJ2-7; a weak D match, TRBD1 (5 bases). This CDR3 is 13 amino acids long. The germline CDR1 and CDR2 sequences are GTSNPN and SVGIG (reference sequence). The V and J ends lost 2 bases and 0 bases respectively, with 8 bases between them. CDR3 loop: CAWSKGYSYEQYF. The CDR3 DNA sequence: TGTGCCTGGAGTAAGGGGTACTCCTACGAGCAGTACTTC.